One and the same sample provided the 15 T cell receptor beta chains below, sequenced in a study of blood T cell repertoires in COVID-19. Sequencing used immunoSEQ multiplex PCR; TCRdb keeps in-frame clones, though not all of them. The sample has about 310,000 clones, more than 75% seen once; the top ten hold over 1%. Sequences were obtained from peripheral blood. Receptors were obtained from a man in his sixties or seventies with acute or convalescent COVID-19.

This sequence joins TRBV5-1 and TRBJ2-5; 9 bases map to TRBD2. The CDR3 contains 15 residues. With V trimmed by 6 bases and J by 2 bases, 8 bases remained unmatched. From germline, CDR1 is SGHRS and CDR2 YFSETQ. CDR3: CASKPLAGPQETQYF. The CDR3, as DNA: TGCGCCAGCAAGCCCCTAGCGGGACCACAAGAGACCCAGTACTTC. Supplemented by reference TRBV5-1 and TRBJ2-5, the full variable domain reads KAGVTQTPRYLIKTRGQQVTLSCSPISGHRSVSWYQQTPGQGLQFLFEYFSETQRNKGNFPGRFSGRQFSNSRSEMNVSTLELGDSALYLCASKPLAGPQETQYFGPGTRLLVL.

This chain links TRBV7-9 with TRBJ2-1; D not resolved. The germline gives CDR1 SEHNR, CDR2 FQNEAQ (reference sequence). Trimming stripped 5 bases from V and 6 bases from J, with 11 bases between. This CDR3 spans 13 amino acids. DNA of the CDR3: TGTGCCAGCAGCCTCCTAGTGTCCAATGAGCAGTTCTTC. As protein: CASSLLVSNEQFF.

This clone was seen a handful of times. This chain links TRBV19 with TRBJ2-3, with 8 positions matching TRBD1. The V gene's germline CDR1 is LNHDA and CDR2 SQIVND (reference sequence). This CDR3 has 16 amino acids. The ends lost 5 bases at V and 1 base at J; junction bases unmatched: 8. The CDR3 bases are TGTGCCAGTAGTCCGAGGACAGGGCGTCGCACAGATACGCAGTATTTT. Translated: CASSPRTGRRTDTQYF.

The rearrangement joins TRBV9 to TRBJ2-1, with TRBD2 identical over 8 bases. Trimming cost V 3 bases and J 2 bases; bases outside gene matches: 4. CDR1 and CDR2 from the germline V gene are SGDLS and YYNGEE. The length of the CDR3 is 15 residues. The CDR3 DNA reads TGTGCCAGCAGCGGGGGACTAGGTACCTACAATGAGCAGTTCTTC. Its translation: CASSGGLGTYNEQFF.

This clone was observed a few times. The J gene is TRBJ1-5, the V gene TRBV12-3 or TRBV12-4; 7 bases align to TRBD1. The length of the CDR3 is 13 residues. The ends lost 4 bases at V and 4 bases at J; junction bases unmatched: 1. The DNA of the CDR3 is TGTGCCAGCAGTTGGGACAGAAATCAGCCCCAGCATTTT. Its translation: CASSWDRNQPQHF.

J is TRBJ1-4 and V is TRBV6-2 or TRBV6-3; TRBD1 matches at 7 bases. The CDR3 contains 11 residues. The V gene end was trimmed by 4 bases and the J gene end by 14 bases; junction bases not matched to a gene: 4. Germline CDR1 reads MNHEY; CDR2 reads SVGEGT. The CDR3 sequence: CASSWGQKLFF. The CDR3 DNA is TGTGCCAGCAGTTGGGGACAGAAGCTGTTTTTT.

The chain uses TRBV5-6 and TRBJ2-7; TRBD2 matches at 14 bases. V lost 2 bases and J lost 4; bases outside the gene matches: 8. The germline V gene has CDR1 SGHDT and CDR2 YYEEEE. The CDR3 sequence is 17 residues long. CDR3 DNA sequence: TGTGCCAGCAGCTTACCTCCGGGACTAGCGGGAGAATACGAGCAGTACTTC. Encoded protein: CASSLPPGLAGEYEQYF.

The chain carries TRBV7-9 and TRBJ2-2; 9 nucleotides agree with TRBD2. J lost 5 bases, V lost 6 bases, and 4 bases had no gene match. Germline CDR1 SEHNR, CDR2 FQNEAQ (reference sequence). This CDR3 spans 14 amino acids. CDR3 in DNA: TGTGCCAGCAGTCGGGCGGGAGGGACCGGGGAGCTGTTTTTT. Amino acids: CASSRAGGTGELFF.

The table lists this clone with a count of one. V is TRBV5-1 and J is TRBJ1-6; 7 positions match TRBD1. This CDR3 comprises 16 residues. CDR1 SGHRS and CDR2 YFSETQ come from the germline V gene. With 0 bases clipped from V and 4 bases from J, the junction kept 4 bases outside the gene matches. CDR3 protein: CASSLAGDSYNSPLHF. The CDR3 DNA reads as TGCGCCAGCAGCTTGGCGGGGGACAGTTATAATTCACCCCTCCACTTT.

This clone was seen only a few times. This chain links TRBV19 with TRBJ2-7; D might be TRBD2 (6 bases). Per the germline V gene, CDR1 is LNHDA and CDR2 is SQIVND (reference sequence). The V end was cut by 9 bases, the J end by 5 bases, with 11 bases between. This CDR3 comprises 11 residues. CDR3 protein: CASRDLNEQYF. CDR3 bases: TGTGCCAGCCGGGACTTAAACGAGCAGTACTTC.

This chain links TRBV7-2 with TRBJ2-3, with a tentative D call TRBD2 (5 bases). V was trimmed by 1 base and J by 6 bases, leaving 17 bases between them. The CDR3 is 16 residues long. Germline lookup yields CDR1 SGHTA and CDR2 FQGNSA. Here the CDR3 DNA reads TGTGCCAGCAGCTTAGGTGGTTGGCTAGCACGCGATACGCAGTATTTT. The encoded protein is CASSLGGWLARDTQYF.

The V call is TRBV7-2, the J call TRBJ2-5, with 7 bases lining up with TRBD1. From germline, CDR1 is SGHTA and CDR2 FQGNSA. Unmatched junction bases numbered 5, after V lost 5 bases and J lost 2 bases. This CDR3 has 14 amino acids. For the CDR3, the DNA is TGTGCCAGCAGCCCCCGACAGGGACAAGAGACCCAGTACTTC. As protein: CASSPRQGQETQYF.

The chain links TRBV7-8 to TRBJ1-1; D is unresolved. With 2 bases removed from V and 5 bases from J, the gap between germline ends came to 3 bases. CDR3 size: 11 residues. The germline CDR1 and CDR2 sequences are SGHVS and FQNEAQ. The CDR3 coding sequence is TGTGCCAGCAGCTTATATACTGAAGCTTTCTTT. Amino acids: CASSLYTEAFF.

CDR3 sequence reads: CASRADQGGTEAFF. The CDR3, as DNA: TGTGCCAGCAGGGCGGACCAGGGGGGCACTGAAGCTTTCTTT. The V and J genes are TRBV3-1 (or the pseudogene TRBV3-2) and TRBJ1-1, with 7 bases aligning to TRBD1. CDR3 length: 14 residues. V lost 6 bases, J lost 4 bases, and 8 bases stayed unmatched. Germline V CDR1 and CDR2: LGHDT, YNNKEL (reference sequence).

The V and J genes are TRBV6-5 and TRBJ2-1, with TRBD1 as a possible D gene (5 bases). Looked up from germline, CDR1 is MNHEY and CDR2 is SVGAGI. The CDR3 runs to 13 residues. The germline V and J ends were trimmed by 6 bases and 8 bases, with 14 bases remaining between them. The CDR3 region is CASSLTQGYEQFF. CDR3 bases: TGTGCCAGCAGCTTGACTCAGGGCTATGAGCAGTTCTTC.